The clone carrying this T cell receptor beta chain occurred once. TCRdb's table, derived via immunoSEQ multiplex PCR, lists solely in-frame clones and lacks some. The data hold about 210,000 clones, with around 83% observed a single time. After removal of 0 bases from V and 7 bases from J, the junction contained 4 bases not matched to a gene. CDR1 and CDR2 from the germline V gene are SGHNT and YYREEE (reference sequence). The CDR3 has 15 residues. This sample is part of a study of blood T cell repertoires in COVID-19. Source material: peripheral blood. The origin of this receptor is a middle-aged man with active or convalescent COVID-19. The V gene is TRBV5-4, the J gene TRBJ2-1; the match to TRBD2 covers 10 bases. CDR3 residues: CASSLALAGENEQFF. The CDR3 nucleotides are TGTGCCAGCAGCTTGGCCCTAGCGGGGGAAAATGAGCAGTTCTTC. Combining the CDR3 with reference TRBV5-4 and TRBJ2-1 gives the whole variable domain ETGVTQSPTHLIKTRGQQVTLRCSSQSGHNTVSWYQQALGQGPQFIFQYYREEENGRGNFPPRFSGLQFPNYSSELNVNALELDDSALYLCASSLALAGENEQFFGPGTRLTVL.